A selection of T cell receptor beta chains follows, all from one sample in a study of CD4+ T cells in melanoma. TCRdb's copy holds only in-frame clones and misses some; the assay was immunoSEQ multiplex PCR. The data show roughly 110,000 clones, around 92% seen once. Sequences were obtained from peripheral blood. These receptors were taken from a human donor with melanoma. The CDR3 runs from the conserved cysteine through the conserved F or W. The order of the fields is D gene, clone size, V gene, J gene, CDR3 DNA, CDR3 protein. D genes are given only for firm matches. Clone sizes are given selectively: once, few, many, or a class where the clone is expanded.

TRBD1	-	TRBV29-1	TRBJ1-2	TGCAGCGTCCCACAGGGGGCATTTTCCTATGGCTACACCTTC	CSVPQGAFSYGYTF
-	-	TRBV28	TRBJ1-4	TGTGCCAGCACCCCCGCGGGGCAGGGTAATGAAAAACTGTTTTTT	CASTPAGQGNEKLFF
TRBD1	-	TRBV5-1	TRBJ2-2	TGCGCCAGCAGCTTTGGGACAGTGAACACCGGGGAGCTGTTTTTT	CASSFGTVNTGELFF
TRBD2	-	TRBV7-3	TRBJ2-3	TGTGCCAGCAGCTTAATGGCTAGCGGGACAGATACGCAGTATTTT	CASSLMASGTDTQYF
-	-	TRBV5-6	TRBJ1-1	TGTGCCAGCAGCCCGGGCCTCATGAACACTGAAGCTTTCTTT	CASSPGLMNTEAFF
TRBD1	once	TRBV2	TRBJ2-7	TGTGCCAGCAGTGAACGGCAGGGGGTGATCTACGAGCAGTACTTC	CASSERQGVIYEQYF
-	-	TRBV6-6	TRBJ2-2	TGTGCCAGCAGTTACACCGACAGGTCCGGGGAGCTGTTTTTT	CASSYTDRSGELFF
TRBD1	-	TRBV28	TRBJ1-1	TGTGCCAGCAGTTTCGGGACAGTAGCGACTGAAGCTTTCTTT	CASSFGTVATEAFF
-	-	TRBV27	TRBJ2-3	TGTGCCAGCAGTTTATCCCGACAGCGCACAGATACGCAGTATTTT	CASSLSRQRTDTQYF
-	-	TRBV6-5	TRBJ1-1	TGTGCCAGCAGTTACTCTTGGTTGGGGAACACTGAAGCTTTCTTT	CASSYSWLGNTEAFF
TRBD1	-	TRBV5-4	TRBJ2-5	TGTGCCAGCAGCTTGGCGACAGGGGTTCAAGAGACCCAGTACTTC	CASSLATGVQETQYF
TRBD2	-	TRBV27	TRBJ2-2	TGTGCCAGCAGCGGGGGGGGGCGAGTCACCGGGGAGCTGTTTTTT	CASSGGGRVTGELFF
-	-	TRBV29-1	TRBJ2-7	TGCAGCGTTGAATCCCGGGGCGAGCAGTACTTC	CSVESRGEQYF
TRBD2	-	TRBV7-3	TRBJ2-1	TGTGCCAGCAGCTCGGGACTAGTCGACAATGAGCAGTTCTTC	CASSSGLVDNEQFF
-	-	TRBV11-2	TRBJ1-6	TGTGCCAGCAGCTTAGGCCAGCAAAATTCACCCCTCCACTTT	CASSLGQQNSPLHF
TRBD2	-	TRBV2	TRBJ2-5	TGTGCCAGCAGTGGGAGCCGGGGGGTAGGGGAGACCCAGTACTTC	CASSGSRGVGETQYF
-	-	TRBV30	TRBJ1-4	TGTGCCTGGGAACAGGGTAATGAAAAACTGTTTTTT	CAWEQGNEKLFF
-	once	TRBV7-2	TRBJ2-2	TGTGCCAGCAGCCCAAATCCCGGGGTGGGGGAGCTGTTTTTT	CASSPNPGVGELFF
TRBD1	-	TRBV7-7	TRBJ2-5	TGTGCCAGCAGCTGGGGACAGGGGGCTGGTGAGACCCAGTACTTC	CASSWGQGAGETQYF
TRBD2	-	TRBV6-6	TRBJ2-1	TGTGCCACCACTAGCGGGGGCCGCAATGAGCAGTTCTTC	CATTSGGRNEQFF
-	-	TRBV2	TRBJ1-2	TGTGCCAGCAAACAGGACCTATATGGCTACACCTTC	CASKQDLYGYTF
TRBD2	-	TRBV4-2	TRBJ2-1	TGTGCCAGCAGCCACAGGACTAGCGGGAGCGGTCAGTTCTTC	CASSHRTSGSGQFF
TRBD2	-	TRBV7-9	TRBJ2-3	TGTGCCAGCAGCCCGCTCACTAGCGGGAGTACGGATACGCAGTATTTT	CASSPLTSGSTDTQYF
TRBD1	-	TRBV6-5	TRBJ2-7	TGTGCCAGCAGTTACCGACAGGGTAACCACGAGCAGTACTTC	CASSYRQGNHEQYF
-	-	TRBV5-1	TRBJ1-2	TGCGCCAGCAGCCGTGACACCTATGGCTACACCTTC	CASSRDTYGYTF
-	-	TRBV9	TRBJ2-1	TGTGCCAGCAGCGTAGCTAAGGACAATGAGCAGTTCTTC	CASSVAKDNEQFF
-	-	TRBV2	TRBJ2-7	TGTGCCAGTCAAGGAGGGAGGAACTACGAGCAGTACTTC	CASQGGRNYEQYF
TRBD1	-	TRBV14	TRBJ1-2	TGTGCCAGCAGCCAAGTTGTGGGGACAGGGGCTGGCTACACCTTC	CASSQVVGTGAGYTF